Here is one T cell receptor (beta chain) with its context. Its antigen remains unidentified. All donors participated as healthy donors of bone marrow. This CDR3 region has 15 residues. V lost 1 base and J lost 2, with 6 bases in between. Germline V lookup: CDR1 LNHNV, CDR2 YYDKDF (reference sequence). This sample is part of a study of cytomegalovirus exposure and HLA in healthy donors. Study findings and constraints: As a later analysis showed, several of the most significant clusters appeared to be linked to common viral pathogens. Published work reported that the classifier diagnosed cytomegalovirus status with high specificity and sensitivity. Donors were assumed by presence/absence analyses to have roughly uniform sequencing depth.

Vbeta (60) and Jbeta (13) primers were used in the PCR. Sequencing was performed with immunoSEQ multiplex PCR; in TCRdb, only in-frame clones are kept and a portion is missing. The top ten clones hold roughly 4.9% of a sample with roughly 140,000 clones, more than 70% of them seen once. V and J are TRBV15 and TRBJ2-6; D uncertain. This clonotype was obtained from a woman between 45 and 65 years old in good health and CMV-seronegative. The material sequenced was PBMCs. CDR3 DNA sequence: TGTGCCACCAGCAGAGGACTCACTGGGGCCAACGTCCTGACTTTC. Its protein is CATSRGLTGANVLTF.